This T cell receptor (beta chain) was profiled in a study of T cells in Graves' hyperthyroidism and ophthalmopathy. Study observations and caveats: Ophthalmopathy and stable hyperthyroidism were separated by a 13 V-J model.

The TCR beta CDR3 regions underwent amplification using RNA transcripts as the source. Primed by the HTBI set, a first-round RT-PCR was run on the TCR CDR3. MiXCR, applied by TCRdb to the multiplex PCR reads, yields one record per CDR3 protein. In the table there are roughly 420,000 distinct CDR3 sequences, roughly 13% of which are singletons. This clonotype was detected ten times or more. No antigen is known for it. V shed 3 bases and J 2 bases; nucleotides not matched to a gene: 2. The CDR3 is 14 residues long. The PBMCs had their origin in approximately 10 ml of fresh peripheral blood. This sequence was found in a woman aged 18-29 years with Graves' hyperthyroidism. The chain recombines TRBV12-3 or TRBV12-4 with TRBJ2-7; the match to TRBD2 covers 9 bases. Sequenced material: blood. The CDR3 spells CASSFSGSTYEQYF. The CDR3 nucleotides are TGTGCCAGCAGTTTTAGCGGGAGTACCTACGAGCAGTACTTC.